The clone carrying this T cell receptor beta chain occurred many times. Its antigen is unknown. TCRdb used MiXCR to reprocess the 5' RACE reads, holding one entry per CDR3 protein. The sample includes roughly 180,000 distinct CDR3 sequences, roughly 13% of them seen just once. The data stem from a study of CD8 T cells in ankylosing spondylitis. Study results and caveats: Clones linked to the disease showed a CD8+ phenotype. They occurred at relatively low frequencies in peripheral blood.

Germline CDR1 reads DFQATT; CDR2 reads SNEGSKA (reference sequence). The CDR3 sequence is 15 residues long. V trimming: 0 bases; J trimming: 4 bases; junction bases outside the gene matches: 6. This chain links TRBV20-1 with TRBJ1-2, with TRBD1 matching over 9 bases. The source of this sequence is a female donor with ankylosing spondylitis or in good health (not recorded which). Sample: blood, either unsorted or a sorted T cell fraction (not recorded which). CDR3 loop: CSARDTGGRVYGYTF. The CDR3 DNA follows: TGCAGTGCTAGAGACACAGGGGGCAGGGTCTATGGCTACACCTTC.